The 10 T cell receptor beta chains presented below share a single source sample, sequenced in a study of regulatory T cells in long-lasting Graves disease. The time point denotes: persistent/refractory GD, antithyroid drugs over 5 years with positive TRAb. The authors made the TCR library using RNA they extracted from PBMCs. According to the study, TCR beta libraries were built with iRepertoire HTBI primers and CDR3-region Arm-PCR. In TCRdb, the multiplex PCR reads were re-called with MiXCR into one record per CDR3 protein. The sample records about 310,000 distinct CDR3 sequences, around a fifth being singletons. Material: peripheral blood mononuclear cells (PBMCs), obtained when the disease was refractory, from a patient treated with antithyroid drugs. The source of these receptors is a female donor with Graves disease.

This clonotype was observed a handful of times. V usage is TRBV12-3 or TRBV12-4 and J usage is TRBJ2-5; D gene uncertain. Trimming took 2 bases from V and 2 from J, leaving 15 bases between them. CDR3 length: 16 amino acids. The CDR3 protein is CASSLSSGIPQETQYF. The DNA for the CDR3 is TGTGCCAGCAGTTTAAGCTCTGGGATCCCACAAGAGACCCAGTACTTC.

This clonotype has a count of ten or more. V and J are TRBV3-1 and TRBJ1-4; D possibly corresponds to TRBD1 (5 bases). V shed 3 bases and J shed 6 bases, with 8 bases lying between them. Germline values: CDR1 LGHDT, CDR2 YNNKEL (reference sequence). The CDR3 is 13 amino acids. CDR3 DNA: TGTGCCAGCAGCCAGTCGGGGCATGAAAAACTGTTTTTT. Its translation: CASSQSGHEKLFF.

This clonotype was observed at least ten times. The J gene is TRBJ2-4, the V gene TRBV11-2, with D possibly TRBD2 on 5 matching bases. V lost 5 bases and J 8 bases, leaving 16 bases between the germline ends. From germline, CDR1 is SGHAT and CDR2 FQNNGV. CDR3 length: 14 residues. The DNA for the CDR3 is TGTGCCAGCAGCGCTCCGATGGAGGTGGACATTCAGTACTTC. This codes for CASSAPMEVDIQYF.

The V gene is TRBV4-1, the J gene TRBJ1-1; D is unresolved. There are 14 residues in the CDR3. V was clipped by 1 base and J by 1 base, with 7 bases between them. Germline CDR1 MGHRA, CDR2 YSYEKL. The CDR3 protein is CASSQVRRNTEAFF. CDR3 sequence (DNA): TGCGCCAGCAGCCAAGTTCGTCGGAACACTGAAGCTTTCTTT.

The chain combines TRBV18 with TRBJ2-3; the D gene is possibly TRBD1 (5 bases). Germline V gene lookup returns CDR1 KGHSH and CDR2 LQKENI. Trimming removed 8 bases from V and 0 bases from J, with 15 bases in between. The CDR3 is 15 residues long. This CDR3 is CASGATTVSTDTQYF. In nucleotides, the CDR3 is TGTGCCAGCGGTGCGACGACAGTGAGCACAGATACGCAGTATTTT.

This chain joins TRBV29-1 and TRBJ2-3; D is perhaps TRBD1 (5 bases). The germline V and J ends were trimmed by 3 bases and 2 bases, with 15 bases remaining between them. This CDR3 is 15 amino acids long. The germline V gene encodes CDR1 SQVTM and CDR2 ANQGSEA. The CDR3 coding sequence is TGCAGCGTTGATAGCCCCCCTGGGGCCACAGATACGCAGTATTTT. Its protein product is CSVDSPPGATDTQYF.

The chain employs TRBV2 and TRBJ2-3, with TRBD2 matching 7 bases. V lost 3 bases and J lost 5; bases outside the gene matches: 8. CDR1 is SNHLY, CDR2 FYNNEI, per germline. The CDR3 totals 15 residues. In nucleotides, the CDR3 is TGTGCCAGCAGTGATTTGGCGGGAGCTGGAGATACGCAGTATTTT. It translates to CASSDLAGAGDTQYF.

In its sample, this clonotype was seen many times. The rearrangement joins TRBV11-2 to TRBJ2-7, with D unclear. This CDR3 is 11 amino acids long. Germline values: CDR1 SGHAT, CDR2 FQNNGV. V lost 8 bases to trimming and J lost 3 bases, with 8 bases between them. The CDR3, as DNA: TGTGCCAGCTCTGTGAACTACGAGCAGTACTTC. This translates into CASSVNYEQYF.

The V gene is TRBV3-1, the J gene TRBJ1-2; possible D gene TRBD1, 5 bases. Germline CDR1 is LGHDT and CDR2 is YNNKEL (reference sequence). The V and J ends lost 3 bases and 0 bases respectively, with 11 bases between them. This CDR3 comprises 15 residues. The CDR3 DNA follows: TGTGCCAGCAGCCAGGGACCTCCCTCTAACTATGGCTACACCTTC. Translated, it gives CASSQGPPSNYGYTF.

This clonotype was seen ten or more times. J is TRBJ2-7 and V is TRBV6-2 or TRBV6-3, with TRBD1 identical over 12 bases. J gave up 5 bases and V 0 bases, and 2 bases lay outside the gene matches. The CDR3 consists of 15 residues. The germline gives CDR1 MNHEY, CDR2 SVGEGT. CDR3 DNA sequence: TGTGCCAGCAGTTACTCCGGGACAGGGGGCCACGAGCAGTACTTC. Its translation: CASSYSGTGGHEQYF.